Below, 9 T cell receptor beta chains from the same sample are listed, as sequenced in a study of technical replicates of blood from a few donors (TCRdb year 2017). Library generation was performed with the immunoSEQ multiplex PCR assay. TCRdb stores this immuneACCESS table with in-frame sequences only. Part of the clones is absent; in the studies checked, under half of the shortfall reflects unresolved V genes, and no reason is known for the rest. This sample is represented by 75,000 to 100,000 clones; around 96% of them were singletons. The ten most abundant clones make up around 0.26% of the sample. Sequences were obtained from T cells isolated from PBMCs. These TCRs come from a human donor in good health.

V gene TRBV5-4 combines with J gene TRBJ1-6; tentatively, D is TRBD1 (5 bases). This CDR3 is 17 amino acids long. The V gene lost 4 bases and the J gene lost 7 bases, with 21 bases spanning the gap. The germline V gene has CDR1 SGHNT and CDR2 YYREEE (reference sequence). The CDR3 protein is CASSPLLPTDDNSPLHF. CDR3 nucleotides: TGTGCCAGCAGCCCCCTCCTCCCGACAGATGACAATTCACCCCTCCACTTT.

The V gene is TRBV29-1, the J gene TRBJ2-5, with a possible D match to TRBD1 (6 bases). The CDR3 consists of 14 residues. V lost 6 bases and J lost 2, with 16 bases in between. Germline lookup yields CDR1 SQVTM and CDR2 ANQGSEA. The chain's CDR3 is CSVADRIRQETQYF. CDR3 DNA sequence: TGCAGCGTAGCCGACAGGATTAGGCAAGAGACCCAGTACTTC.

CDR3 amino acids: CASSSTQDEQYF. The CDR3 bases are TGCGCCAGCAGCTCTACACAGGACGAGCAGTACTTC. The rearrangement links TRBV5-1 to TRBJ2-7, with a weak D call TRBD1 (5 bases). V lost 3 bases and J lost 5, with 9 bases in between. The CDR3 totals 12 residues. Germline assignment: CDR1 SGHRS and CDR2 YFSETQ.

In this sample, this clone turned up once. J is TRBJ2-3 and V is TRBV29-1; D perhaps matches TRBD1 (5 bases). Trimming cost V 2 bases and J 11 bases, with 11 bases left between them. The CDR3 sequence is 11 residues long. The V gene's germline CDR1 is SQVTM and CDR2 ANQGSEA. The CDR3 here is CSVEKGLGQYF. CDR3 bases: TGCAGCGTTGAAAAGGGGCTTGGGCAGTATTTT.

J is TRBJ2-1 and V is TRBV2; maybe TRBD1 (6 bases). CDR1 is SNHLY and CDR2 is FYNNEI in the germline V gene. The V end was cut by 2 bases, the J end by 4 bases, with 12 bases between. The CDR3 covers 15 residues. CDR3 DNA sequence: TGTGCCAGCAGTGAACAGGGGCCCCTATACAATGAGCAGTTCTTC. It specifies CASSEQGPLYNEQFF.

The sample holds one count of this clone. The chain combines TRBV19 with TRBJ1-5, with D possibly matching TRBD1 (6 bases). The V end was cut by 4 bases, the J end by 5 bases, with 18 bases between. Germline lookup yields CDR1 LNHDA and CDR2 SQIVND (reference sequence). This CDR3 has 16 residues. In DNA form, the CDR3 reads TGTGCCAGTAGTAATAGACCCATACAGGGTTATCAGCCCCAGCATTTT. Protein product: CASSNRPIQGYQPQHF.

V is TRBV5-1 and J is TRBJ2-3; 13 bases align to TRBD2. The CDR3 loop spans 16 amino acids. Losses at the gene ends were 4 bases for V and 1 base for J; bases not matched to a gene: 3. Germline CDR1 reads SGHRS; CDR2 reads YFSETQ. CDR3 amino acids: CASSKGLAGGTDTQYF. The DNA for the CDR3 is TGCGCCAGCAGCAAAGGACTAGCGGGGGGCACAGATACGCAGTATTTT. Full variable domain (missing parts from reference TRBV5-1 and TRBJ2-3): KAGVTQTPRYLIKTRGQQVTLSCSPISGHRSVSWYQQTPGQGLQFLFEYFSETQRNKGNFPGRFSGRQFSNSRSEMNVSTLELGDSALYLCASSKGLAGGTDTQYFGPGTRLTVL.

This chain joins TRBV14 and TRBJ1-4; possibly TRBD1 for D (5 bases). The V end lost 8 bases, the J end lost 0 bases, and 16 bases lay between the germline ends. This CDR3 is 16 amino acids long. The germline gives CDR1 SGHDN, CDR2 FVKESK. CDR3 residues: CASPRDCPATNEKLFF. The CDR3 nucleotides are TGTGCCAGCCCACGGGACTGCCCTGCAACTAATGAAAAACTGTTTTTT. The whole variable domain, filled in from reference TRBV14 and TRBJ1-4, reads EAGVTQFPSHSVIEKGQTVTLRCDPISGHDNLYWYRRVMGKEIKFLLHFVKESKQDESGMPNNRFLAERTGGTYSTLKVQPAELEDSGVYFCASPRDCPATNEKLFFGSGTQLSVL.

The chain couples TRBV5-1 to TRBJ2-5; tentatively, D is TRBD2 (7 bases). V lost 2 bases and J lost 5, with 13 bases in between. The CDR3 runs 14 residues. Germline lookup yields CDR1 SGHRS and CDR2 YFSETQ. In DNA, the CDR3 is TGCGCCAGCAGCTTACGGGGGGCGAGGGAGACCCAGTACTTC. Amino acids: CASSLRGARETQYF.